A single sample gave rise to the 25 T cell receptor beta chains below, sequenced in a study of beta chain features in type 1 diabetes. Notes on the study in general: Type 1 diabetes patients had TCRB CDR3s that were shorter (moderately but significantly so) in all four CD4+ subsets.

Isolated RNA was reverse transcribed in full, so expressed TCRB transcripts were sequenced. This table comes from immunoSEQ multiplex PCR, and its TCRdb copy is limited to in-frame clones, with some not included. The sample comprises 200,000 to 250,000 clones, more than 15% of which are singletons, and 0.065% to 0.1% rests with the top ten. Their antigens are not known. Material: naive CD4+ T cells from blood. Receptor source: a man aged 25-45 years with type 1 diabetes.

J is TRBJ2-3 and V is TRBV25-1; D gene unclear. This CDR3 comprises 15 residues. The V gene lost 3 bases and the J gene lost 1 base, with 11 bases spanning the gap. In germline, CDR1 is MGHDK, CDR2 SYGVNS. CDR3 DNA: TGTGCCAGCAGTGATGCGCCTTCAGGCACAGATACGCAGTATTTT. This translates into CASSDAPSGTDTQYF.

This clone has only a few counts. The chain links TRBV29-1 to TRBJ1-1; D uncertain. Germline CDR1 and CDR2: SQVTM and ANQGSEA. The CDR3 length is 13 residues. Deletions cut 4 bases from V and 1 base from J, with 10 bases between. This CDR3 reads CSVARATNTEAFF. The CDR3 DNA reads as TGCAGCGTTGCGCGGGCCACGAACACTGAAGCTTTCTTT.

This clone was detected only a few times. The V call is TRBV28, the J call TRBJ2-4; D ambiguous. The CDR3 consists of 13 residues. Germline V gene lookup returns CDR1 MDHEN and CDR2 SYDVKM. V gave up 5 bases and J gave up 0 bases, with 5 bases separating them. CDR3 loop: CASSDLAKNIQYF. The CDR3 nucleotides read TGTGCCAGCAGTGATCTAGCCAAAAACATTCAGTACTTC.

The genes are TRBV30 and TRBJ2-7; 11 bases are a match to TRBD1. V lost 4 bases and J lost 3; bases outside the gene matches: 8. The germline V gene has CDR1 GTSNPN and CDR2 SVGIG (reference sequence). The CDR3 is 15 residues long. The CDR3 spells CAWTSGTGGFYEQYF. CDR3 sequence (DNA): TGTGCCTGGACCTCCGGGACAGGGGGTTTCTACGAGCAGTACTTC.

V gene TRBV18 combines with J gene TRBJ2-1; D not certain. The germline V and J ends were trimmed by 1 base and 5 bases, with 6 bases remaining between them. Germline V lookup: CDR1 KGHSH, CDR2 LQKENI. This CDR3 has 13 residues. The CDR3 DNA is TGTGCCAGCTCACCACAAGCAGACAATGAGCAGTTCTTC. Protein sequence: CASSPQADNEQFF.

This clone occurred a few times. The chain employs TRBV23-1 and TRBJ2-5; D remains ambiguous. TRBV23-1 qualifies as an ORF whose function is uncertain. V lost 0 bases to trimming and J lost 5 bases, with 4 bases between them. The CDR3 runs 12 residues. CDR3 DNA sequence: TGCGCCAGCAGTCAATCTAGGGAGACCCAGTACTTC. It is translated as CASSQSRETQYF.

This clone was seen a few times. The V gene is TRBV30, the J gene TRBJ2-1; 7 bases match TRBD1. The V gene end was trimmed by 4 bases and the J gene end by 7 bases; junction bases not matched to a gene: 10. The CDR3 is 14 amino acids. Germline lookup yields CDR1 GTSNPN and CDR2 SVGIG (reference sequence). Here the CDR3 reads CAWNSGMGQNEQFF. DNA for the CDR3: TGTGCCTGGAACTCTGGTATGGGACAGAATGAGCAGTTCTTC.

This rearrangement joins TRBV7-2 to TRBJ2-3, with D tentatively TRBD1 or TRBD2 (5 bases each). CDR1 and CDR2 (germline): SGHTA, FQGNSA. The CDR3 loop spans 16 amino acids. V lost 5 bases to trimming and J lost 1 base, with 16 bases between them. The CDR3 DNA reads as TGTGCCAGCAGCCCGAGGGGCGGACAAGGCACAGATACGCAGTATTTT. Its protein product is CASSPRGGQGTDTQYF.

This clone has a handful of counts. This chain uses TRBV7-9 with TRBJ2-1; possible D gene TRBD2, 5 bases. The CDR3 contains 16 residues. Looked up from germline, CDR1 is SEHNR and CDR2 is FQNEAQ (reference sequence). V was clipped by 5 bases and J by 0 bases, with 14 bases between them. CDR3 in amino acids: CASSAGVGSSYNEQFF. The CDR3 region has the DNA TGTGCCAGCAGCGCGGGCGTGGGGAGCTCCTACAATGAGCAGTTCTTC. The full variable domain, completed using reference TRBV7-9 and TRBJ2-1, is DTGVSQNPRHKITKRGQNVTFRCDPISEHNRLYWYRQTLGQGPEFLTYFQNEAQLEKSRLLSDRFSAERPKGSFSTLEIQRTEQGDSAMYLCASSAGVGSSYNEQFFGPGTRLTVL.

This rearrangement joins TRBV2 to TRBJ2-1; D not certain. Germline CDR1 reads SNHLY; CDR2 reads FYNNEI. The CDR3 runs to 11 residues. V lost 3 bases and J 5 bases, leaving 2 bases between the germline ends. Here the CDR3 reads CASSDDNEQFF. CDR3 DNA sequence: TGTGCCAGCAGTGATGACAATGAGCAGTTCTTC.

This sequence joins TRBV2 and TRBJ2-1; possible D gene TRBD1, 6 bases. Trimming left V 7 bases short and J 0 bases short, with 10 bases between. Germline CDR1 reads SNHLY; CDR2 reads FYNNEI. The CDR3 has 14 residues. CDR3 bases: TGTGCCAGCAAACAGGGTCCCTCCTACAATGAGCAGTTCTTC. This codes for CASKQGPSYNEQFF.

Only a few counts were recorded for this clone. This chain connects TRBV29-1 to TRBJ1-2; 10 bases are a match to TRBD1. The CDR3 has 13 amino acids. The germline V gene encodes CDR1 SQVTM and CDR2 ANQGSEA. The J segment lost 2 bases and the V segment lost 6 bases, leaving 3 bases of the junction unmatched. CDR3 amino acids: CSVADRGNYGYTF. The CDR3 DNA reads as TGCAGCGTCGCGGACAGGGGGAACTATGGCTACACCTTC.

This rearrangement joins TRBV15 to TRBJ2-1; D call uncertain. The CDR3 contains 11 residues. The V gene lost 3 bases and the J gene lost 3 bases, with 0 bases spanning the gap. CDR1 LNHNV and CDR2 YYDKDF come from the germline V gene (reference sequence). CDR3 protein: CATSSYNEQFF. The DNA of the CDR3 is TGTGCCACCAGCAGCTACAATGAGCAGTTCTTC.

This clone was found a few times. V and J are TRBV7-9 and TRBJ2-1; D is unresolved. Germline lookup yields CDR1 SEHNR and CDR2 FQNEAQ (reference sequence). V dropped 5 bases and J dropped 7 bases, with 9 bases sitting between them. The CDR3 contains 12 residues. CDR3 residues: CASSPGWNEQFF. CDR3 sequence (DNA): TGTGCCAGCAGCCCGGGTTGGAATGAGCAGTTCTTC.

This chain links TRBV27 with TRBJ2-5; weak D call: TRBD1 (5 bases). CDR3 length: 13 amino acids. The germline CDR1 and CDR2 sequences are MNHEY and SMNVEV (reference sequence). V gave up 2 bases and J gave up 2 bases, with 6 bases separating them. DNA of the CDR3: TGTGCCAGCAGTTTACAGGGTCAAGAGACCCAGTACTTC. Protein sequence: CASSLQGQETQYF.

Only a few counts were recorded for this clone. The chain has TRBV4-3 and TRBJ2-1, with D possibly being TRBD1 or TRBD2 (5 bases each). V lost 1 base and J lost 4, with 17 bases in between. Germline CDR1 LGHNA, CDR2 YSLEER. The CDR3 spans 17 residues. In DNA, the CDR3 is TGCGCCAGCAGCCAAGGGGGCGGACGGGATACTTACAATGAGCAGTTCTTC. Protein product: CASSQGGGRDTYNEQFF.

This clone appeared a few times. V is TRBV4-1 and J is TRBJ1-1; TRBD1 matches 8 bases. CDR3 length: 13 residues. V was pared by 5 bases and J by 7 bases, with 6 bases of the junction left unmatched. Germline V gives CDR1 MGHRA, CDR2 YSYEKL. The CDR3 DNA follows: TGCGCCAGCAGCGCAGGGGGCGTTATTGAAGCTTTCTTT. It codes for CASSAGGVIEAFF.

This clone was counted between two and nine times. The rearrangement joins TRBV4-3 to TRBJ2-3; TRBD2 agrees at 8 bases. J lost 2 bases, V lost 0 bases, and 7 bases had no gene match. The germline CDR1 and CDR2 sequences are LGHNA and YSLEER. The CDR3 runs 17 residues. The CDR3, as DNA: TGCGCCAGCAGCCAAGATCTCACGGGAGGGCCCACAGATACGCAGTATTTT. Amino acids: CASSQDLTGGPTDTQYF.

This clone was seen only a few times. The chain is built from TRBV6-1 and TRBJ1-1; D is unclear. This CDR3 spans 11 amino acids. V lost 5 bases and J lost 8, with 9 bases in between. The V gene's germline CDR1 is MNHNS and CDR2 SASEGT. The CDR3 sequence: CASSYHLEAFF. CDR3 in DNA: TGTGCCAGCAGTTATCATCTAGAAGCTTTCTTT.

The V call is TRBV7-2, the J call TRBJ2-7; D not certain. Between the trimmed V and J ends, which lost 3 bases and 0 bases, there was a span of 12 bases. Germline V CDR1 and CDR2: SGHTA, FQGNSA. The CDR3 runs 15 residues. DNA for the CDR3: TGTGCCAGCAGCTTTTATCACGGTAGCTCCTACGAGCAGTACTTC. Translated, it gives CASSFYHGSSYEQYF.

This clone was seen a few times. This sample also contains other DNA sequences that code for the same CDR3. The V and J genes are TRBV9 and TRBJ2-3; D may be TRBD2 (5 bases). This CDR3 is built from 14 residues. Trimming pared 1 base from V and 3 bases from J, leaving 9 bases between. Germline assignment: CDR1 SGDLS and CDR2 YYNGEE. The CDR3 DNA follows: TGTGCCAGCAGCGTAAGAGGGTCGACAGATACGCAGTATTTT. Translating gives CASSVRGSTDTQYF.

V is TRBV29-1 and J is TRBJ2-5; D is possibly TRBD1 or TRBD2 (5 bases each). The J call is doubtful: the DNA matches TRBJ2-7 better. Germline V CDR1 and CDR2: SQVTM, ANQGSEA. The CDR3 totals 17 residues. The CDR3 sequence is CSVEARYGNRSLYEQYF. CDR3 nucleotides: TGCAGCGTTGAAGCCCGGTACGGGAACAGGTCACTCTACGAGCAGTACTTC.

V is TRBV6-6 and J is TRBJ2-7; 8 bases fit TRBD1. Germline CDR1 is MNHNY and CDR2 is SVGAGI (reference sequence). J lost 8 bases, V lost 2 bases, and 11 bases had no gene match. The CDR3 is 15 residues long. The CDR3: CASSYTGQGADQQYF. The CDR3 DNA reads TGTGCCAGCAGTTACACAGGACAGGGAGCCGATCAGCAGTACTTC.

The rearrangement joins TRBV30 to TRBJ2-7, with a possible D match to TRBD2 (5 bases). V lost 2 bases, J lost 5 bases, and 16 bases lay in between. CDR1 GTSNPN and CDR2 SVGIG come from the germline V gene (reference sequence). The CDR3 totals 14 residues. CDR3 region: CAWSQGRPSHEQYF. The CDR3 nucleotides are TGTGCCTGGAGTCAAGGGAGACCGTCCCACGAGCAGTACTTC.

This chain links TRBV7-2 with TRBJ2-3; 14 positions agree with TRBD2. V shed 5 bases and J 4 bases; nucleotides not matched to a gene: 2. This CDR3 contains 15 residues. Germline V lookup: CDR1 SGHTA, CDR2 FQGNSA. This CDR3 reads CASSPTSGRADTQYF. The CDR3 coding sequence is TGTGCCAGCAGCCCGACTAGCGGGAGGGCAGATACGCAGTATTTT.